This entry lists 4 T cell receptor beta chains sequenced from one sample in a study of T-cell reconstitution after alpha-beta-depleted transplantation in children. Unique molecular identifiers were used in preparing the TCRbeta library. Using its own MiXCR run on the PCR reads, TCRdb lists one record per CDR3 protein. Of some 200,000 distinct CDR3 sequences in the sample, more than 14% were seen once. The material was PBMCs from the stem cell graft donor, obtained from the stem cell graft. The receptors were gathered from a human donor who donated a stem cell graft to a child with acute lymphoblastic leukemia.

The V gene is TRBV6-2 or TRBV6-3, the J gene TRBJ1-2; 12 bases match TRBD1. The CDR3 contains 15 residues. V shed 7 bases, J shed 8 bases, and the junction held 11 bases outside the gene matches. Germline V gene sequence: CDR1 MNHEY, CDR2 SVGEGT. The CDR3 sequence is CASISSGQGAAGYTF. For the CDR3, the DNA is TGTGCCAGCATTTCGTCGGGACAGGGGGCGGCAGGCTACACCTTC.

The V gene is TRBV19, the J gene TRBJ2-2; TRBD2 aligns across 10 bases. CDR3 length: 18 amino acids. The trim removed 3 bases at V and 5 bases at J, leaving 12 bases unmatched. Germline CDR1 is LNHDA and CDR2 is SQIVND (reference sequence). CDR3 bases: TGTGCCAGTAGTATGGCAAGGCTAGCGGGAGATACTACCGGGGAGCTGTTTTTT. It specifies CASSMARLAGDTTGELFF.

This clonotype came up many times. The chain recombines TRBV5-1 with TRBJ2-1; D might be TRBD1 or TRBD2, each matching 5 bases. V lost 3 bases and J lost 8, with 15 bases in between. This CDR3 region has 14 residues. Germline V gene lookup returns CDR1 SGHRS and CDR2 YFSETQ. CDR3 sequence (DNA): TGCGCCAGCAGCTCACCGGGACCCGGGGATGAGCAGTTCTTC. Translating it yields CASSSPGPGDEQFF. The whole variable domain, remainder taken from reference TRBV5-1 and TRBJ2-1, is KAGVTQTPRYLIKTRGQQVTLSCSPISGHRSVSWYQQTPGQGLQFLFEYFSETQRNKGNFPGRFSGRQFSNSRSEMNVSTLELGDSALYLCASSSPGPGDEQFFGPGTRLTVL.

In its sample, this clonotype was seen many times. The chain employs TRBV27 and TRBJ1-1, with D unclear. V was trimmed by 5 bases and J by 1 base, leaving 11 bases between them. The CDR3 loop spans 14 amino acids. From germline, CDR1 is MNHEY and CDR2 SMNVEV (reference sequence). For the CDR3, the DNA is TGTGCCAGCAGTGATCTTACACGGAACACTGAAGCTTTCTTT. Encoded protein: CASSDLTRNTEAFF.